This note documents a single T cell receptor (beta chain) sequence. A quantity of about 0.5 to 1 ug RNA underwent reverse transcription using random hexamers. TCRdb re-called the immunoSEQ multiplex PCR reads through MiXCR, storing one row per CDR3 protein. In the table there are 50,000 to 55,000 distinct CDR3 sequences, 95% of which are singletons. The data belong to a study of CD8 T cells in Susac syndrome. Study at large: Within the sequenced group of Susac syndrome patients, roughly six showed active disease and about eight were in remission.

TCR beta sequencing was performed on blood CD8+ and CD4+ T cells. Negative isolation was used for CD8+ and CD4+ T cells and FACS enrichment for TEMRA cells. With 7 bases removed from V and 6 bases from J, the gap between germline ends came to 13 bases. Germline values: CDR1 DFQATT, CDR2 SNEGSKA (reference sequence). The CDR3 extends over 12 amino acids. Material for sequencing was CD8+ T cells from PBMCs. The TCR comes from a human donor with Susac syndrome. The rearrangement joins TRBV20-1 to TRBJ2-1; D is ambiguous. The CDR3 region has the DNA TGCAGTGTGGCGGATGGTCCCAATGAGCAGTTCTTC. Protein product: CSVADGPNEQFF.